Listed below are T cell receptor beta chains from one sample, sequenced in a study of T cell responses to AZD1222 COVID-19 vaccine. Only in-frame clones appear in the TCRdb table, and some are missing; sequencing was by immunoSEQ multiplex PCR. The data contain some 150,000 clones, 86% of them singletons. This material consisted of peripheral blood, taken on day 0 of MenACWY control vaccination. These receptors were taken from an adult in good health. The CDR3 runs from the conserved cysteine through the conserved F or W. The D gene is left open where the match is weak. Clone size appears in some rows only: once, few, many, or a class for an expanded clone.

V gene	J gene	D gene	clone size	CDR3 DNA	CDR3 protein
TRBV11-3	TRBJ2-7	-	-	TGTGCCAGCAGCCTGGGGGTGGTCCTAGGAGAGCCCTACGAGCAGTACTTC	CASSLGVVLGEPYEQYF
TRBV6-5	TRBJ1-6	-	-	TGTGCCAGCAGAGACCCGGGGTCTAATAATTCACCCCTCCACTTT	CASRDPGSNNSPLHF
TRBV6-1	TRBJ1-6	-	once	TGTGCCAGCAGTGATTATAATTCACCCCTCCACTTT	CASSDYNSPLHF
TRBV10-2	TRBJ1-4	TRBD1	-	TGCGCCAGCAGTGGGACAGGGATTAATGAAAAACTGTTTTTT	CASSGTGINEKLFF
TRBV10-2	TRBJ2-5	TRBD1	once	TGCGCCAGCACCTCACAGGGGATGAGTGAGACCCAGTACTTC	CASTSQGMSETQYF
TRBV28	TRBJ1-4	-	-	TGTGCCAGCAGTTTATATGGGGTTCGAGGAGATGAAAAACTGTTTTTT	CASSLYGVRGDEKLFF
TRBV7-8	TRBJ1-1	-	-	TGTGCCAGCAATCTATTATCTGGCCACACTGAAGCTTTCTTT	CASNLLSGHTEAFF
TRBV19	TRBJ1-5	-	-	TGTGCCAGTAGCGCCTCTTTCGGCCAGCCCCAGCATTTT	CASSASFGQPQHF
TRBV28	TRBJ2-1	TRBD1	-	TGTGCCAGCACCTGGACAGGGCGATACAATGAGCAGTTCTTC	CASTWTGRYNEQFF
TRBV23-1	TRBJ1-5	-	few	TGCGCCAGCAGTCAATCTAGTCAGCCCCAGCATTTT	CASSQSSQPQHF
TRBV7-8	TRBJ1-5	TRBD1	once	TGTGCCAGCAGCTTAGAGTTACCGACAGGGGGAAGGCCCCAGCATTTT	CASSLELPTGGRPQHF
TRBV5-4	TRBJ2-1	-	-	TGTGCCAGCAGCTTTGGGGGAAATGAGCAGTTCTTC	CASSFGGNEQFF
TRBV11-3	TRBJ1-2	-	-	TGTGCCAGCAGCGGAGGGAGTATCGACTATGGCTACACCTTC	CASSGGSIDYGYTF
TRBV30	TRBJ2-2	-	-	TGTGCCTGGAATACTGGGAACACCGGGGAGCTGTTTTTT	CAWNTGNTGELFF
TRBV5-6	TRBJ2-3	-	-	TGTGCCAGCAGCCTGGAGATGGGAGGCGGGGGCACAGATACGCAGTATTTT	CASSLEMGGGGTDTQYF
TRBV6-5	TRBJ1-4	TRBD1	once	TGTGCCAGCAGTCTAGACAGGGGAGCTAATGAAAAACTGTTTTTT	CASSLDRGANEKLFF
TRBV7-2	TRBJ1-5	TRBD1	few	TGTGCCAGCAGCTCAGTGACAGGGCAGGGTCAGCCCCAGCATTTT	CASSSVTGQGQPQHF
TRBV27	TRBJ2-2	-	-	TGTGCCAGCAGTTTGGCTACAGGGCGGGGGGAGCTGTTTTTT	CASSLATGRGELFF
TRBV6-5	TRBJ1-1	TRBD1	-	TGTGCCAGCATCGGGACAGCGAATGTAGCTTTCTTT	CASIGTANVAFF
TRBV7-8	TRBJ1-1	-	-	TGTGCCAGCAGCCTAGACTCAGGCTCTGAAGCTTTCTTT	CASSLDSGSEAFF
TRBV2	TRBJ2-6	-	-	TGTGCCAGCAAGCGGGTCGCGGGGGCCAACGTCCTGACTTTC	CASKRVAGANVLTF
TRBV10-2	TRBJ1-2	-	-	TGCGCCAGCAGTGAGAGCGAGGGCCTTAACTATGGCTACACCTTC	CASSESEGLNYGYTF
TRBV5-1	TRBJ1-5	-	few	TGCGCCAGCAGCTTGTATGGGAATCAGCCCCAGCATTTT	CASSLYGNQPQHF
TRBV7-9	TRBJ2-1	TRBD1	-	TGTGCCAGCAGCAAGGGACAGGGGGCTTACAATGAGCAGTTCTTC	CASSKGQGAYNEQFF
TRBV6-6	TRBJ2-4	TRBD1	-	TGTGCCAGCACCGGGGACAGGGGGAACATTCAGTACTTC	CASTGDRGNIQYF
TRBV6-5	TRBJ1-1	TRBD1	-	TGTGCCAGCAGCTCCGGGACAGGGTACACTGAAGCTTTCTTT	CASSSGTGYTEAFF
TRBV5-1	TRBJ2-5	-	once	TGCGCCAGCAGCTTGACTACAGCCAGGGCGGAGACCCAGTACTTC	CASSLTTARAETQYF
TRBV18	TRBJ2-1	-	once	TGTGCCAGCTCACCAAACACAATAGGGGACAATGAGCAGTTCTTC	CASSPNTIGDNEQFF
TRBV4-2	TRBJ2-2	TRBD2	-	TGTGCCAGCAGCCAAGATCTAGCGGGGGGGAACACCGGGGAGCTGTTTTTT	CASSQDLAGGNTGELFF
TRBV27	TRBJ1-3	-	-	TGTGCCAGCAGCCGAAGGGGACGGAACTCTGGAAACACCATATATTTT	CASSRRGRNSGNTIYF